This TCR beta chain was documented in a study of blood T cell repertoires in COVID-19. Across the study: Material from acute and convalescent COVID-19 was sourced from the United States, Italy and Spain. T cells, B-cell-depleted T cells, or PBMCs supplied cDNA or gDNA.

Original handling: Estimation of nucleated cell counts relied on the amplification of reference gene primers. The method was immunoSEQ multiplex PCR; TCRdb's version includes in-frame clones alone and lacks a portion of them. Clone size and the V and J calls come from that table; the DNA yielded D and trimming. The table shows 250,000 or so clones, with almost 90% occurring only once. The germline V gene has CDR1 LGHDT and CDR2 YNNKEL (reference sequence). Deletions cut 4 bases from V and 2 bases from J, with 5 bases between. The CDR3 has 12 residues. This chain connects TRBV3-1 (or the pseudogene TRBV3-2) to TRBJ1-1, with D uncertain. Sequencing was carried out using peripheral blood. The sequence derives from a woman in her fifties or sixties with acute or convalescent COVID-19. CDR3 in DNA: TGTGCCAGCAGCCGGACTAACACTGAAGCTTTCTTT. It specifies CASSRTNTEAFF.